One sample yielded the 8 T cell receptor beta chains listed below, sequenced in a study of CXCR3-negative and CXCR3-positive naive CD8 T cells. General study points: Comparison of naive cells showed more hydrophobic TRB CDR3s in CXCR3-positive than in CXCR3-negative naive cells.

Antigen specificity for these receptors is unknown. The method, 5' RACE with UMI labels, was used to prepare the TRB cDNA libraries. TCRdb reprocessed the 5' RACE reads and stores each CDR3 protein as one record, lacking DNA. This specimen shows about 98,000 distinct CDR3 sequences; the ten leading clones hold about 1.1%. Sample: naive CXCR3+ CD8+ T cells from blood. Subset reported: CD45RO-CCR7+CD27+CD95- naive CD8+ T cells expressing CXCR3 (TNR3+). Receptors originate from a human donor in good health. Some clones in this sample may be carry-over from other donors' samples.

The V call is TRBV14, the J call TRBJ1-1. In germline, CDR1 is SGHDN, CDR2 FVKESK. CDR3 size: 18 residues. CDR3 region: CASSQDSLWTDLNTEAFF.

The J gene is TRBJ2-1, the V gene TRBV14; no DNA is available, so the TRBD1 call from TCRdb remains unchecked. This CDR3 has 14 amino acids. The germline V gene encodes CDR1 SGHDN and CDR2 FVKESK. The chain's CDR3 is CASSHWGSYNEQFF.

The V call is TRBV9, the J call TRBJ2-3. The CDR3 contains 14 residues. CDR1 and CDR2 from the germline V gene are SGDLS and YYNGEE. Here the CDR3 reads CASSGRAGIDTQYF.

The V gene is TRBV29-1, the J gene TRBJ2-7; TCRdb's assignment of TRBD2 cannot be checked, as there is no DNA. The CDR3 totals 14 residues. The V gene's germline CDR1 is SQVTM and CDR2 ANQGSEA. The CDR3 region is CSVETEAGTYEQYF.

This rearrangement joins TRBV29-1 to TRBJ2-2; the D call from TCRdb, TRBD2, cannot be confirmed without DNA. The CDR3 loop spans 18 amino acids. Per germline, CDR1 SQVTM and CDR2 ANQGSEA. This CDR3 reads CSASTGLAGVTNTGELFF.

This chain connects TRBV27 to TRBJ2-7; TCRdb proposes TRBD1, but this gene call is untestable without DNA. Germline CDR1 reads MNHEY; CDR2 reads SMNVEV (reference sequence). The CDR3 has 13 amino acids. The CDR3 reads CASSLSGGAEQYF.

The J gene is TRBJ2-7, the V gene TRBV6-2 or TRBV6-3; TCRdb's D call of TRBD1 is untestable without DNA. This CDR3 contains 13 residues. The germline CDR1 and CDR2 sequences are MNHEY and SVGEGT. CDR3 sequence reads: CASSSTGRYEQYF.

The chain joins TRBV29-1 to TRBJ1-2. CDR3 size: 15 residues. Germline V gene data show CDR1 as SQVTM and CDR2 as ANQGSEA. The CDR3 reads CSGGGGDGSNYGYTF.